This TCR beta chain was sequenced during a study of early T cells in non-severe SARS-CoV-2 infection. In this sample, this clonotype turned up many times. TCRdb re-called the 5' RACE reads through MiXCR, storing one row per CDR3 protein. This sample has roughly 30,000 distinct CDR3 sequences, with around 5.8% found just once. This CDR3 has 13 amino acids. The V gene's germline CDR1 is SGHVS and CDR2 FQNEAQ. Trimming removed 5 bases at V and 4 bases at J, with 9 bases between. The V gene is TRBV7-8, the J gene TRBJ1-5; D is unclear. The sequence derives from an adult who was a healthcare worker with PCR-confirmed SARS-CoV-2 infection or an uninfected control (not recorded which). This specimen was whole blood, taken at baseline. This CDR3 reads CASSVDGNQPQHF. The DNA of the CDR3 is TGTGCCAGCAGCGTCGACGGTAATCAGCCCCAGCATTTT.